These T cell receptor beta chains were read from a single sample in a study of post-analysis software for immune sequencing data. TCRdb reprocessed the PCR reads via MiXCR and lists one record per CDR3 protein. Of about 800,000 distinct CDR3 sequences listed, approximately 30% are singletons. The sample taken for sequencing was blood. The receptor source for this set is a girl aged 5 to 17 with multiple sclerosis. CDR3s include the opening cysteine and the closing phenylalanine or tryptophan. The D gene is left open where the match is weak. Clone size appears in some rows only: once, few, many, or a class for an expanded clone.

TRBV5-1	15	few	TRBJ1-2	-	TGCGCCAGCAGCTTGTCAGGACGTACGGACTATGGCTACACCTTC	CASSLSGRTDYGYTF
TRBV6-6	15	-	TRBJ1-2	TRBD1	TGTGCCAGCAGTTACGAGAAGACAGGGGGCAGTGGCTACACCTTC	CASSYEKTGGSGYTF
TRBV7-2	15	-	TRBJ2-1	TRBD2	TGTGCCAGCAGCTTAGAGGGGACTAGCGGGCGGGAGCAGTTCTTC	CASSLEGTSGREQFF
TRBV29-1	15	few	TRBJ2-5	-	TGCAGCGTTAACTCCGGGACCCAAGGAGGCGAGACCCAGTACTTC	CSVNSGTQGGETQYF
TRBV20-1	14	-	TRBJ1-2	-	TGCAGTCACCCGGACGTAAGCTCAAAAGGTGGCTACACCTTC	CSHPDVSSKGGYTF
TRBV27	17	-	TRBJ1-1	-	TGTGCCAGCAGTTCCCAGGCACCGCACATCGGGGCGACTGAAGCTTTCTTT	CASSSQAPHIGATEAFF
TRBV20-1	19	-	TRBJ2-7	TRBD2	TGCAGTGCTAGTTCTTTAGCGGGAGGGCTTATCAAGAGCTCCTACGAGCAGTACTTC	CSASSLAGGLIKSSYEQYF
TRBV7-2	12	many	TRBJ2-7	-	TGTGCCAGCAGCTTAGGGGTCCGCGAGCAGTACTTC	CASSLGVREQYF
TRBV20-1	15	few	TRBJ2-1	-	TGCAGTGCTAGAGATCCCTTGGACAGCTACAATGAACAGTTCTTC	CSARDPLDSYNEQFF
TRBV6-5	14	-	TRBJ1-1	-	TGTGCCGGAGAACGAAGGGAGATGGGCACTGAAGCTTTCTTT	CAGERREMGTEAFF
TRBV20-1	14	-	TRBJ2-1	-	TGCAGTGCTAGATCGGTTCAGGGAGTGGATGAGCAGTTCTTC	CSARSVQGVDEQFF
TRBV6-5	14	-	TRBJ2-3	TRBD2	TGTGCCAACAAAACTAGCGGGAGCACAGATACGCAGTATTTT	CANKTSGSTDTQYF
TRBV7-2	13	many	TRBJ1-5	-	TGTGCCAGCAGCGGGAGGGGGAATCAGCCCCAGCATTTT	CASSGRGNQPQHF
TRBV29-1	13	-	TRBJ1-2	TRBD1	TGCAGCGTTGAAAGGGACAGGGGTTATGGCTACACCTTC	CSVERDRGYGYTF
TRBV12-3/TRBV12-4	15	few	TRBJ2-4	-	TGTGCCAGCAGTAAGGACCCCTTAGCCAAAAACATTCAGTACTTC	CASSKDPLAKNIQYF
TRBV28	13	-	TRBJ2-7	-	TGTGCCAGCAGTTTAGGTAGTAACTACGAGCAGTACTTC	CASSLGSNYEQYF
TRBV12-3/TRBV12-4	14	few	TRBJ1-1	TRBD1	TGTGCCAGCAGCGATCGTAGTCAGGGGGAGAAAGCTTTCTTT	CASSDRSQGEKAFF
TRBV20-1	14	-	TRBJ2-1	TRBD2	TGCAGTGCTCCGACTAGCGGGTACTACAATGAGCAGTTCTTC	CSAPTSGYYNEQFF
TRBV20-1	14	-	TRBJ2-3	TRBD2	TGCAGTGCGATCGGAAGCTGGTCGGGGGGTACGCAGTATTTT	CSAIGSWSGGTQYF
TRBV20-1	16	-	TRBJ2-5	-	TGCAGTGCCCTGAGAGAGGCAGGATCGGTTGAAGAGACCCAGTACTTC	CSALREAGSVEETQYF
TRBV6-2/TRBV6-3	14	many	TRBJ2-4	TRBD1	TGTGCCAGCAGTTACCAAAGACAGGGGGACATTCAGTACTTC	CASSYQRQGDIQYF
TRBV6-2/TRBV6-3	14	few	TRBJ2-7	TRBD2	TGTGCCAGCATGCGGGCGGGGGGACGCTACGAGCAGTACTTC	CASMRAGGRYEQYF
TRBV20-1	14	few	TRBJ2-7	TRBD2	TGCAGTGCCAAGACTAGCGTAACAACCTACGAGCAGTACTTC	CSAKTSVTTYEQYF
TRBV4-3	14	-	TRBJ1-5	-	TGCGCCAGCAGCCAAGAACCTTTGTATCAGCCCCAGCATTTT	CASSQEPLYQPQHF
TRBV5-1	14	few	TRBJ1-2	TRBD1	TGCGCCAGCAGCTTGCGGACAGGGAACTATGGCTACACCTTC	CASSLRTGNYGYTF
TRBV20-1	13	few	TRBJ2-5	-	TGCAGTGCTAGAGATGTTTCGGATGAGACCCAGTACTTC	CSARDVSDETQYF
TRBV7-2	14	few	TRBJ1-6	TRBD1	TGTGCCAGCAGAGCAAGGGACAGCAATTCACCCCTCCACTTT	CASRARDSNSPLHF
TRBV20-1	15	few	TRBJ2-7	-	TGCAGTGCTAGAGATCGTGGGGGAGGTTCCTACGAGCAGTACTTC	CSARDRGGGSYEQYF
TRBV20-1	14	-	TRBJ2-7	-	TGCAGTGCTAGAAGGGGGGGAACGTCCTACGAGCAGTACTTC	CSARRGGTSYEQYF
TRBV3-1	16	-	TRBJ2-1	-	TGTGCCAGCAGCCAAGATGGGGCCAGCGTACCGAATGAGCAGTTCTTC	CASSQDGASVPNEQFF
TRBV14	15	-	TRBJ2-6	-	TGTGCCAGCAGACCTTCAGCTGCGGGGGCCAACGTCCTGACTTTC	CASRPSAAGANVLTF
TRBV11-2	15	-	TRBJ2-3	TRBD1	TGTGCCAGCAGCTTAACAGGGGATGGCACAGATACGCAGTATTTT	CASSLTGDGTDTQYF
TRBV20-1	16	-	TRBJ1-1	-	TGCAGTGCTGAAGACTACAGGAAGGGGGTTGACTCTGAAGCTTTCTTT	CSAEDYRKGVDSEAFF
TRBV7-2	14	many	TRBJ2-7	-	TGTGCCAGCAGCCCCGGGTCCTCTTCCTACGAGCAGTACTTC	CASSPGSSSYEQYF
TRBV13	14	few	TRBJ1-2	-	TGTGCCAGCAGCCCCCCTCAGGGGAACTATGGCTACACCTTC	CASSPPQGNYGYTF
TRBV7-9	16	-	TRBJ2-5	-	TGTGCCAGCAGCTTCGACGGGGGTGTGGCACAAGAGACCCAGTACTTC	CASSFDGGVAQETQYF
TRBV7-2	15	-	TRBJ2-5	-	TGTGCCAGCAGCTCGGAGAACATTGTCGGGGAGACCCAGTACTTC	CASSSENIVGETQYF
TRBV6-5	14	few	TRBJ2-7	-	TGTGCCAGCAGTAAGCGACAGGACCCCTACGAGCAGTACTTC	CASSKRQDPYEQYF
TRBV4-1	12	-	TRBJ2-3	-	TGCGCCAGCGGTGAGGCAGAGGATACGCAGTATTTT	CASGEAEDTQYF
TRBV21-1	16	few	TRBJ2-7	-	TGTGCCAGCACCCCTTTCCTGGAGACAGAGACCTACGAGCAGTACTTC	CASTPFLETETYEQYF
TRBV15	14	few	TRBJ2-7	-	TGTGCCACCAGCAGATCCGGGACACCCAACGAGCAGTACTTC	CATSRSGTPNEQYF
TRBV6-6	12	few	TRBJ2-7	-	TGTGCCAGCAGTTACCTAGGGTCCGAGCAGTACTTC	CASSYLGSEQYF
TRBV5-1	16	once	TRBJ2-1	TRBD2	TGCGCCAGCAGCGCCGGACTAGCGGGGGGGCAACATGAGCAGTTCTTC	CASSAGLAGGQHEQFF
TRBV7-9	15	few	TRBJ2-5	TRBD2	TGTGCCAGCAGCCCCCAGGGACTAGCGGAAGAGACCCAGTACTTC	CASSPQGLAEETQYF
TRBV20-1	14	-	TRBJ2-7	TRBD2	TGCAGTGCTAAAGCGGGAGGGCCTATACATGAGCAGTACTTC	CSAKAGGPIHEQYF
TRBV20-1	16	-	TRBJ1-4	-	TGCAGTGCTAGAGAATCGGACAGCGCAACTAATGAAAAACTGTTTTTT	CSARESDSATNEKLFF
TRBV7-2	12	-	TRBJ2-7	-	TGTGCCAGCAGCCCCCCCGCCGGACCACAGTACTTC	CASSPPAGPQYF
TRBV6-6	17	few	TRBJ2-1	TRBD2	TGTGCCAGCAGCAAATACAGGGCCTCGGGGGGGTACAATGAGCAGTTCTTC	CASSKYRASGGYNEQFF
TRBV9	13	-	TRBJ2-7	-	TGTGCCAGCAGCGTAGGATGGGGCTACGAGCAGTACTTC	CASSVGWGYEQYF
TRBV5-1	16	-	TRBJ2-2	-	TGCGCCAGCAGCTTGGTCCAGGGGTCGAACACCGGGGAGCTGTTTTTT	CASSLVQGSNTGELFF
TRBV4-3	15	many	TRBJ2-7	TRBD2	TGCGCCAGCAGCCGCTCTAGCGGACCATCCTACGAGCAGTACTTC	CASSRSSGPSYEQYF
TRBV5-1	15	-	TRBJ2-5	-	TGCGCCAGCAGCTTCAGTCCGTCCTTACAAGAGACCCAGTACTTC	CASSFSPSLQETQYF
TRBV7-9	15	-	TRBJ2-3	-	TGTGCCAGCAGCCCCTCTTCGGTCAGCACAGATACGCAGTATTTT	CASSPSSVSTDTQYF
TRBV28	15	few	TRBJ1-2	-	TGTGCCAGCAGTTTAGTAGGGACGAGTAACCATGGCTACACCTTC	CASSLVGTSNHGYTF